These T cell receptor beta chains were read from a single sample in a study of control samples from healthy donors and cancer patients. The repertoire was sequenced with immunoSEQ multiplex PCR; TCRdb's copy has only in-frame clones and lacks some. The sample consists of some 120,000 clones, around 87% of them appearing once. The specimen sequenced was blood. The receptors shown here come from a man aged 55 to 70 in good health. The CDR3 runs from the conserved cysteine through the conserved F or W.

cdr3_aa	j_call	v_call
CASSRGPSYNEQFF	TRBJ2-1	TRBV6-5
CASSADSGTGVLEGYTF	TRBJ1-2	TRBV7-2
CASSADSGGPQTQYF	TRBJ2-5	TRBV7-6
CASSFGPGGMREQYF	TRBJ2-7	TRBV5-4
CASSSRTGFGEKLFF	TRBJ1-4	TRBV7-9
CASSQDWPGDGYTF	TRBJ1-2	TRBV3-1/TRBV3-2
CASGPNRGVSGELFF	TRBJ2-2	TRBV5-4
CAIKENQANTEAFF	TRBJ1-1	TRBV10-3
CASSFRRAESPLHF	TRBJ1-6	TRBV7-2
CASSPGTLTSEKLFF	TRBJ1-4	TRBV18
CASSPWTSGDQETQYF	TRBJ2-5	TRBV7-2